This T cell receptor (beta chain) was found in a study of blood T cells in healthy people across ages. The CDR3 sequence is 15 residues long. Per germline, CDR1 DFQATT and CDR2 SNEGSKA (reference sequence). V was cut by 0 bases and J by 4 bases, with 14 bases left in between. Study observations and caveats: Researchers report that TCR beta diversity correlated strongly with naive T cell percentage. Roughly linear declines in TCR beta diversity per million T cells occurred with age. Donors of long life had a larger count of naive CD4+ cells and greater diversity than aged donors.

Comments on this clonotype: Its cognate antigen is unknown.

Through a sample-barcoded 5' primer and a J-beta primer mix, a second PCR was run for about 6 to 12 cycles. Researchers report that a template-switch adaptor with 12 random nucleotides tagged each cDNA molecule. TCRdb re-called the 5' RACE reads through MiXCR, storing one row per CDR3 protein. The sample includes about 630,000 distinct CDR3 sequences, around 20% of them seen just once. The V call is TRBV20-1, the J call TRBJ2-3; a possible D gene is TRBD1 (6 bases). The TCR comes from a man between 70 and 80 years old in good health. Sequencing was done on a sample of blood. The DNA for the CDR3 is TGCAGTGCTAGAGATGCACAGGGCAAGGCAGATACGCAGTATTTT. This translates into CSARDAQGKADTQYF.